This T cell receptor beta chain was profiled in a study of T cells in Graves' hyperthyroidism and ophthalmopathy. General observations from the study: A model using 13 V-J features told ophthalmopathy apart from stable hyperthyroidism.

Amplification targeted TCR beta CDR3 regions from RNA transcripts. A first-round RT-PCR of the TCR CDR3 used the HTBI primer set. TCRdb analysed the multiplex PCR reads with MiXCR anew, one entry per CDR3 protein. The sample lists more than 550,000 distinct CDR3 sequences, about 45% occurring once. Researchers barred patients who had uncontrolled infection, other autoimmune disease, pregnancy or lactation. This CDR3 has 15 residues. Losses at the gene ends were 8 bases for V and 10 bases for J; bases not matched to a gene: 10. Germline assignment: CDR1 MNHNY and CDR2 SVGAGI (reference sequence). This clonotype was seen a handful of times. Antigen unknown.

This TCR was recovered from an adult man with Graves' disease, either hyperthyroidism or ophthalmopathy (not recorded which). The rearrangement links TRBV6-6 to TRBJ1-6, with 11 bases lining up with TRBD1. Sequenced input: peripheral blood or thyroid tissue (not recorded which). This CDR3 reads CASSPGQGARSPLHF. The CDR3 DNA sequence: TGTGCCAGCTCACCTGGACAGGGGGCGCGGTCACCCCTCCACTTT.